The 9 T cell receptor beta chains below all came from one sample that was sequenced in a study of cytomegalovirus exposure and HLA in healthy donors. The study ran its PCR with 60 Vbeta and 13 Jbeta primers. Clones were read by immunoSEQ multiplex PCR, and TCRdb kept only the in-frame ones, dropping some. The data contain more than 95,000 clones, almost 80% of them singletons. Material for sequencing was PBMCs. Receptors were obtained from a man between 60 and 70 years old in good health and CMV-seropositive.

The rearrangement joins TRBV7-2 to TRBJ1-2; 8 bases match TRBD1. J gave up 2 bases and V 4 bases, and 12 bases lay outside the gene matches. Germline V gene lookup returns CDR1 SGHTA and CDR2 FQGNSA. The CDR3 loop spans 17 amino acids. For the CDR3, the DNA is TGTGCCAGCAGCTCCTACATGCCTCGGACAGGGAACTATGGCTACACCTTC. Translation: CASSSYMPRTGNYGYTF.

V and J are TRBV5-4 and TRBJ1-2; TRBD1 aligns across 7 bases. Germline V gene sequence: CDR1 SGHNT, CDR2 YYREEE (reference sequence). The CDR3 is 13 amino acids. The ends lost 4 bases at V and 2 bases at J; junction bases unmatched: 2. CDR3 protein: CASSRDSNYGYTF. CDR3 nucleotides: TGTGCCAGCAGCCGGGACAGCAACTATGGCTACACCTTC.

A few counts support this clone. This chain links TRBV10-1 with TRBJ2-1, with 8 bases identical to TRBD2. The length of the CDR3 is 17 residues. V dropped 10 bases and J dropped 8; count of bases not matched to a gene: 22. The V gene's germline CDR1 is WNHNN and CDR2 SYGVQD (reference sequence). The CDR3 protein is CANRAGPAGDLGDEQFF. CDR3 in DNA: TGCGCCAACCGGGCAGGGCCAGCGGGGGACCTCGGGGATGAGCAGTTCTTC.

The chain is built from TRBV7-2 and TRBJ2-5; TRBD2 agrees at 11 bases. The end of the DNA aligns better with TRBJ2-7, so the J call may be wrong. The CDR3 is 15 residues long. In germline, CDR1 is SGHTA, CDR2 FQGNSA. The chain's CDR3 is CASSATSGGAYEQYF. Here the CDR3 DNA reads TGTGCCAGCAGCGCCACTAGCGGGGGTGCATACGAGCAGTACTTC.

The chain has TRBV7-2 and TRBJ1-2, with TRBD1 matching over 8 bases. Trimming at V came to 1 base and at J to 3 bases, leaving 4 bases not matched to a gene. Germline V lookup: CDR1 SGHTA, CDR2 FQGNSA. The CDR3 is 15 amino acids. In DNA, the CDR3 is TGTGCCAGCAGCTTAGGGCAGGGGGCGTACTATGGCTACACCTTC. Amino acids: CASSLGQGAYYGYTF. The variable domain in full, completed from reference TRBV7-2 and TRBJ1-2, reads GAGVSQSPSNKVTEKGKDVELRCDPISGHTALYWYRQSLGQGLEFLIYFQGNSAPDKSGLPSDRFSAERTGGSVSTLTIQRTQQEDSAVYLCASSLGQGAYYGYTFGSGTRLTVV.

CDR3 in amino acids: CASKDETGSSYEQYF. The CDR3 DNA is TGTGCCAGCAAGGACGAGACAGGGAGCTCCTACGAGCAGTACTTC. The genes are TRBV6-1 and TRBJ2-7; 7 bases map to TRBD1. V lost 7 bases to trimming and J lost 0 bases; unmatched junction nucleotides: 9. Per germline, CDR1 MNHNS and CDR2 SASEGT. There are 15 residues in the CDR3.

The CDR3, as DNA: TGTGCCTGGAGTCCTCGACAGGGCATCTATAATTCACCCCTCCACTTT. This sequence encodes CAWSPRQGIYNSPLHF. The chain recombines TRBV30 with TRBJ1-6; 7 bases are shared with TRBD1. Germline CDR1 GTSNPN, CDR2 SVGIG (reference sequence). V lost 2 bases and J lost 3; bases outside the gene matches: 7. The CDR3 loop spans 16 amino acids. The variable domain in full, completed from reference TRBV30 and TRBJ1-6, reads SQTIHQWPATLVQPVGSPLSLECTVEGTSNPNLYWYRQAAGRGLQLLFYSVGIGQISSEVPQNLSASRPQDRQFILSSKKLLLSDSGFYLCAWSPRQGIYNSPLHFGNGTRLTVT.

The chain links TRBV5-4 to TRBJ1-1; D is perhaps TRBD1 (6 bases). Trimming shortened V by 4 bases and J by 8 bases, and 18 bases separated the two germline ends. CDR1 and CDR2 from the germline V gene are SGHNT and YYREEE (reference sequence). The CDR3 extends over 14 amino acids. The CDR3 spells CASSPRASGGEAFF. The CDR3 DNA sequence: TGTGCCAGCAGCCCCCGGGCTTCTGGGGGCGAAGCTTTCTTT.

This chain uses TRBV2 with TRBJ2-4; the D gene is possibly TRBD1 (6 bases). Trimming removed 3 bases at V and 2 bases at J, with 11 bases between. The germline CDR1 and CDR2 sequences are SNHLY and FYNNEI. CDR3 length equals 15 residues. The CDR3 is CASSDRGEPKNIQYF. CDR3 in DNA: TGTGCCAGCAGTGACAGGGGCGAACCCAAAAACATTCAGTACTTC.